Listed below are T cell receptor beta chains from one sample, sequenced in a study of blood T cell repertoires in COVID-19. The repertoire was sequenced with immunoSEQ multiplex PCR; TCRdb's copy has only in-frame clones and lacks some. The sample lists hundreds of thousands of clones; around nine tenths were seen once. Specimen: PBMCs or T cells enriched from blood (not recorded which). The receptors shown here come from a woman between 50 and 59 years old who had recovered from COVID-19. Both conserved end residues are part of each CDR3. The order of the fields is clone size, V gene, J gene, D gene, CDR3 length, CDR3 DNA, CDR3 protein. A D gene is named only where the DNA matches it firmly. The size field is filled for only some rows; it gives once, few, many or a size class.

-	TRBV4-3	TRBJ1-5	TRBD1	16	TGCGCCAGCAGCCAAGAATGGACAGGGGCTACTCAGCCCCAGCATTTT	CASSQEWTGATQPQHF
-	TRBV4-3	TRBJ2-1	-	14	TGCGCCAGCAGCCAAGATGGGGAGAACAATGAGCAGTTCTTC	CASSQDGENNEQFF
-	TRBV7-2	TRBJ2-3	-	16	TGTGCCAGCAGCTTTCCGCGGATCGCCCCCACAGATACGCAGTATTTT	CASSFPRIAPTDTQYF
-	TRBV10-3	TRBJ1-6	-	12	TGTGCCACGACTCGAGGGGGTTCACCCCTCCACTTT	CATTRGGSPLHF
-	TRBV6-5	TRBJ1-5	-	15	TGTGCCAGCAGGACCGCACCCGAGGTCAATCAGCCCCAGCATTTT	CASRTAPEVNQPQHF
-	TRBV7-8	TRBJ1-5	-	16	TGTGCCAGCAGCTTATCGGGGGTCGGACGCAATCAGCCCCAGCATTTT	CASSLSGVGRNQPQHF
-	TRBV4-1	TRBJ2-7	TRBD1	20	TGCGCCAGCAGCCAAGAAAGAGGGACAGGGGGTTTCCACAGCTCCTACGAGCAGTACTTC	CASSQERGTGGFHSSYEQYF
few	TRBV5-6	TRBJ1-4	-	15	TGTGCCAGCAGCTGGGGCCGGGCCGAAAGTGAAAAACTGTTTTTT	CASSWGRAESEKLFF
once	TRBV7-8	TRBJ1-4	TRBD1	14	TGTGCCAGCAGCTACAGGGACAGGGACGAAAAACTGTTTTTT	CASSYRDRDEKLFF
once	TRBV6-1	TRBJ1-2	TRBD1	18	TGTGCCAGCAGTGCCCCGGGACAGGGGAAGGGGAATTTTTATGGCTACACCTTC	CASSAPGQGKGNFYGYTF
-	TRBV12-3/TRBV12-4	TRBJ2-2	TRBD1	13	TGTGCCAGCAGAGGACAGGGGGCTGGGGAGCTGTTTTTT	CASRGQGAGELFF
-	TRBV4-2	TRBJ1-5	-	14	TGTGCCAGCAGCCCCACCGGGGGGTCGCAGCCCCAGCATTTT	CASSPTGGSQPQHF
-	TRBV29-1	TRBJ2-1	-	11	TGCAGCGGACTCCAGGGCAATGAGCAGTTCTTC	CSGLQGNEQFF
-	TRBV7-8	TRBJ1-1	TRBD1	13	TGTGCCAGCAGCGAAGACAGGGATTGGGAAGCTTTCTTT	CASSEDRDWEAFF
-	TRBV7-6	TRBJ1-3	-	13	TGTGCCAGCATGGCGGGGACTGGAAACACCATATATTTT	CASMAGTGNTIYF